Below, 14 T cell receptor beta chains from the same sample are listed, as sequenced in a study of shared clonotypes between healthy human individuals. The table came from immunoSEQ multiplex PCR; TCRdb's copy has only in-frame clones and leaves some out. The table records about 1 million clones, around 76% of them present only once. Sequencing used memory CD4+ T cells sorted from blood. Subset of the sample: CD45RA-negative fraction. The receptor set was obtained from a man aged 18 to 30 in good health.

The sample holds many counts of this clone. CDR3 DNA: TGTGCCAGCAGTCAACAGGGGGCGACCTACGAGCAGTACTTC. It yields the protein CASSQQGATYEQYF. V and J are TRBV6-1 and TRBJ2-7, with TRBD1 matching 9 bases. Trimming removed 5 bases from V and 2 bases from J; junction bases left unmatched: 4. CDR1 and CDR2 from the germline V gene are MNHNS and SASEGT. The CDR3 consists of 14 residues.

This clone was found a few times. V is TRBV6-1 and J is TRBJ2-7, with D tentatively TRBD1 (6 bases). This CDR3 has 14 residues. Trimming shortened V by 4 bases and J by 2 bases, and 12 bases separated the two germline ends. CDR1 and CDR2 (germline): MNHNS, SASEGT. The CDR3 region is CASSVGTLTYEQYF. The CDR3, as DNA: TGTGCCAGCAGTGTGGGGACACTGACCTACGAGCAGTACTTC.

This clone appeared a few times. The J gene is TRBJ1-4, the V gene TRBV5-1; 7 nucleotides line up with TRBD1. V shed 0 bases, J shed 2 bases, and the junction held 1 base outside the gene matches. Per the germline V gene, CDR1 is SGHRS and CDR2 is YFSETQ. The CDR3 sequence is 15 residues long. Here the CDR3 DNA reads TGCGCCAGCAGCTTGGACAGGGGTACTAATGAAAAACTGTTTTTT. Translation gives CASSLDRGTNEKLFF.

This clone was detected once. Here the CDR3 DNA reads TGCGCCAGCAGCCAAGGTCCGGCTAGCGGAACCCCAGATACGCAGTATTTT. It yields the protein CASSQGPASGTPDTQYF. This chain connects TRBV4-3 to TRBJ2-3; 7 nucleotides line up with TRBD2. The CDR3 covers 17 residues. Germline V gene sequence: CDR1 LGHNA, CDR2 YSLEER. V lost 1 base to trimming and J lost 4 bases; unmatched junction nucleotides: 11.

CDR3 sequence (DNA): TGTGCCAGTAGTTCGACTAGAAAAGAGACCCAGTACTTC. Its protein is CASSSTRKETQYF. V usage is TRBV19 and J usage is TRBJ2-5; D might be TRBD2 (6 bases). The V end lost 5 bases, the J end lost 3 bases, and 10 bases lay between the germline ends. The CDR3 runs to 13 residues. Germline values: CDR1 LNHDA, CDR2 SQIVND (reference sequence).

The chain is built from TRBV7-2 and TRBJ2-5; D ambiguous. CDR1 is SGHTA, CDR2 FQGNSA, per germline. This CDR3 comprises 15 residues. The germline V and J ends were trimmed by 3 bases and 0 bases, with 11 bases remaining between them. The CDR3 DNA sequence: TGTGCCAGCAGCTTTGACCCGGCAAACCAAGAGACCCAGTACTTC. Amino acids: CASSFDPANQETQYF.

The CDR3 bases are TGTGCCAGCGGACTAGCGGACTCCACAGATACGCAGTATTTT. It codes for CASGLADSTDTQYF. The chain employs TRBV10-3 and TRBJ2-3; 10 positions match TRBD2. Trimming took 10 bases from V and 2 from J; bases not matched to a gene: 6. The CDR3 runs 14 residues. Germline V gene lookup returns CDR1 ENHRY and CDR2 SYGVKD.

The V call is TRBV9, the J call TRBJ1-1; 9 nucleotides line up with TRBD1. Per germline, CDR1 SGDLS and CDR2 YYNGEE. The length of the CDR3 is 15 residues. Trimming took 4 bases from V and 3 from J; bases not matched to a gene: 7. DNA of the CDR3: TGTGCCAGCAGCCCCGACGGACAGGGGTACACTGAAGCTTTCTTT. Its protein product is CASSPDGQGYTEAFF.

This clone was counted only a few times. The chain combines TRBV5-1 with TRBJ1-2, with TRBD1 matching over 7 bases. The CDR3 totals 14 residues. Trimming cost V 4 bases and J 2 bases; bases outside gene matches: 5. Germline CDR1 SGHRS, CDR2 YFSETQ. CDR3 DNA: TGCGCCAGCAGCCGGGACAGAGTCAACTATGGCTACACCTTC. It specifies CASSRDRVNYGYTF.

This clone was seen only a few times. Within the sample, other DNA sequences also encode this same CDR3. CDR3 loop: CASSLAHEQYF. In nucleotides, the CDR3 is TGTGCCAGCAGCTTAGCACACGAGCAGTACTTC. J is TRBJ2-7 and V is TRBV7-2; D unresolved. The CDR3 covers 11 residues. Germline loops: CDR1 SGHTA, CDR2 FQGNSA. The ends were cut back, 0 bases at V and 5 bases at J, with 2 bases in the middle.

The chain carries TRBV7-8 and TRBJ2-3; 8 bases are a match to TRBD2. V trimming: 4 bases; J trimming: 1 base; junction bases outside the gene matches: 7. Germline CDR1 and CDR2: SGHVS and FQNEAQ. The CDR3 spans 16 residues. CDR3: CASSSRTSSGTDTQYF. The CDR3 nucleotides are TGTGCCAGCAGCTCCCGGACTAGCTCGGGCACAGATACGCAGTATTTT.

The chain couples TRBV10-1 to TRBJ2-7; no reliable D call. The CDR3 sequence is 12 residues long. V dropped 3 bases and J dropped 5 bases, with 8 bases sitting between them. The V gene's germline CDR1 is WNHNN and CDR2 SYGVQD (reference sequence). The CDR3 spells CASSERANEQYF. The CDR3 DNA reads as TGCGCCAGCAGTGAAAGGGCCAACGAGCAGTACTTC.

Note on this clone: This same CDR3 is encoded by further DNA sequences in the sample. The chain employs TRBV28 and TRBJ1-5; the match to TRBD1 covers 7 bases. V dropped 2 bases and J dropped 2; count of bases not matched to a gene: 3. Germline V gene lookup returns CDR1 MDHEN and CDR2 SYDVKM. The CDR3 covers 15 residues. The CDR3 loop is CASSLQGGGNQPQHF. The CDR3 DNA is TGTGCCAGCAGTTTACAGGGGGGGGGCAATCAGCCCCAGCATTTT.

The chain carries TRBV5-6 and TRBJ2-1, with D possibly TRBD2 on 5 matching bases. The V end lost 4 bases, the J end lost 2 bases, and 10 bases lay between the germline ends. The CDR3 is 14 residues long. The V gene's germline CDR1 is SGHDT and CDR2 YYEEEE. CDR3 coding DNA: TGTGCCAGCAGCGTATTGAGGGCCTACAATGAGCAGTTCTTC. This sequence encodes CASSVLRAYNEQFF. Using reference TRBV5-6 and TRBJ2-1 for the parts outside the CDR3, the full variable domain is DAGVTQSPTHLIKTRGQQVTLRCSPKSGHDTVSWYQQALGQGPQFIFQYYEEEERQRGNFPDRFSGHQFPNYSSELNVNALLLGDSALYLCASSVLRAYNEQFFGPGTRLTVL.